The sequence of this TCR beta chain was determined in a study of regulatory T cells in long-lasting Graves disease. To make TCR beta libraries, researchers used iRepertoire HTBI primers and Arm-PCR of CDR3 regions. MiXCR, applied by TCRdb to the multiplex PCR reads, yields one record per CDR3 protein. The sample carries about 350,000 distinct CDR3 sequences, around 15% recorded once. The CDR3 has 16 residues. Trimming took 5 bases from V and 5 from J; bases not matched to a gene: 12. Germline CDR1 reads SNHLY; CDR2 reads FYNNEI. Documented time point: newly diagnosed GD, antithyroid drugs for less than 3 months. After RNA was extracted from PBMCs, the TCR library was made from it. This sample was shared with a second study, whose subject was T cells in Graves' hyperthyroidism and ophthalmopathy.

Sample: peripheral blood mononuclear cells (PBMCs), taken at new diagnosis, from a patient treated with antithyroid drugs. This TCR was sampled from a woman younger than 35 with Graves disease. The genes are TRBV2 and TRBJ2-7, with 10 bases fitting TRBD1. This CDR3 is CASSLSGTGEVDEQYF. The CDR3 DNA follows: TGTGCCAGCAGTTTGTCCGGGACAGGGGAAGTCGACGAGCAGTACTTC.